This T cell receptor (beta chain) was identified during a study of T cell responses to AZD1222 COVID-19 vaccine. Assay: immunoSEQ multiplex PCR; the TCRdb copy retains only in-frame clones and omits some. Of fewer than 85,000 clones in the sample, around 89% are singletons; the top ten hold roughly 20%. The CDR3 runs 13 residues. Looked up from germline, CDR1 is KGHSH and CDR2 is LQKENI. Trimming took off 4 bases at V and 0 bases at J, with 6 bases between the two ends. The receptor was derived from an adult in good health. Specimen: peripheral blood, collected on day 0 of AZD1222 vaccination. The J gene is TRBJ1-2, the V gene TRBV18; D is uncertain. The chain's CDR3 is CASSLDTNYGYTF. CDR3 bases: TGTGCCAGCTCACTCGACACTAACTATGGCTACACCTTC.